The clone carrying this T cell receptor beta chain has only one observation. V gave up 3 bases and J gave up 0 bases, with 8 bases separating them. The CDR3 spans 15 residues. Germline V CDR1 and CDR2: KGHDR, SFDVKD. This record belongs to a study of early T cells in non-severe SARS-CoV-2 infection. Across the whole study: The authors sequenced bulk RNA from unsorted whole blood, leaving chains unpaired.

Attachment of unique molecular identifiers to individual cDNA molecules was performed. TCRdb reanalysed the 5' RACE reads using MiXCR and keeps one entry per CDR3 protein. The sample yields tens of thousands of distinct CDR3 sequences, roughly 6% seen once. The V and J genes are TRBV24-1 and TRBJ1-3; a possible D gene is TRBD1 (6 bases). The receptor's source is an adult who was a healthcare worker with PCR-confirmed SARS-CoV-2 infection or an uninfected control (not recorded which). Sequenced input: whole blood. The CDR3 is CATSDNRDSGNTIYF. CDR3 nucleotides: TGTGCCACCAGTGATAACAGGGACTCTGGAAACACCATATATTTT.